These 21 T cell receptor beta chains share one sample of origin, sequenced in a study of beta chain features in type 1 diabetes. Reverse transcription of all isolated RNA meant that expressed TCRB transcripts were sequenced. Libraries were prepared by immunoSEQ multiplex PCR; TCRdb keeps only in-frame clonotypes and omits some of them. The sample carries roughly 230,000 clones, 9.6% recorded once. The sequenced sample was naive CD4+ T cells from blood. These receptors were taken from a woman aged 18 to 35 in good health.

Only a few counts were recorded for this clone. At the DNA level, this CDR3 is encoded by other sequences in the same sample as well. The chain couples TRBV5-1 to TRBJ1-1, with D uncertain. Trimming took 0 bases from V and 2 from J, leaving 8 bases between them. Germline V gene sequence: CDR1 SGHRS, CDR2 YFSETQ. There are 14 residues in the CDR3. This CDR3 reads CASSLDRLNTEAFF. The CDR3 DNA is TGCGCCAGCAGCTTGGACAGATTAAACACTGAAGCTTTCTTT.

Ten or more counts support this clone. The chain links TRBV6-6 to TRBJ2-5; tentative D call: TRBD2 (6 bases). This CDR3 has 14 residues. Germline V gene data show CDR1 as MNHNY and CDR2 as SVGAGI (reference sequence). With 7 bases removed from V and 2 bases from J, the gap between germline ends came to 14 bases. CDR3 protein: CASKGAGTQETQYF. The CDR3 DNA reads TGTGCCAGCAAGGGCGCGGGAACTCAAGAGACCCAGTACTTC.

This clone was found a few times. This chain joins TRBV2 and TRBJ1-1; no definite D call. Looked up from germline, CDR1 is SNHLY and CDR2 is FYNNEI. Between the trimmed V and J ends, which lost 8 bases and 0 bases, there was a span of 10 bases. This CDR3 has 13 residues. The CDR3 nucleotides read TGTGCCAGCTGGGCAGAGATGAACACTGAAGCTTTCTTT. It is translated as CASWAEMNTEAFF.

The gene calls are TRBV5-6 and TRBJ1-5; 8 positions agree with TRBD1. This CDR3 contains 14 residues. The trim removed 5 bases at V and 2 bases at J, leaving 3 bases unmatched. Per germline, CDR1 SGHDT and CDR2 YYEEEE. The CDR3 nucleotides read TGTGCCAGCAGTCTGACAGGGGGCAATCAGCCCCAGCATTTT. Protein sequence: CASSLTGGNQPQHF.

This clone has more than one count but fewer than ten. The V and J genes are TRBV9 and TRBJ2-5, with 11 bases aligning to TRBD2. This CDR3 contains 16 residues. V trimming: 4 bases; J trimming: 5 bases; junction bases outside the gene matches: 10. Germline assignment: CDR1 SGDLS and CDR2 YYNGEE. In DNA form, the CDR3 reads TGTGCCAGCAGCTTTATAGCGGGAGGGCCTTCTGAGACCCAGTACTTC. Its protein is CASSFIAGGPSETQYF.

This clone was recorded many times. This chain connects TRBV25-1 to TRBJ2-7; D might be TRBD2 (6 bases). In germline, CDR1 is MGHDK, CDR2 SYGVNS. The CDR3 has 10 amino acids. V was trimmed by 9 bases and J by 11 bases, leaving 14 bases between them. The CDR3 spells CASMEEGKYF. Here the CDR3 DNA reads TGTGCCAGTATGGAGGAGGGGAAGTACTTC.

This chain uses TRBV11-2 with TRBJ2-2; D might be TRBD1 (5 bases). CDR3 length: 15 residues. From germline, CDR1 is SGHAT and CDR2 FQNNGV. V was cut by 4 bases and J by 5 bases, with 14 bases left in between. CDR3 amino acids: CASSSIRGKTGELFF. The DNA of the CDR3 is TGTGCCAGCAGCTCGATAAGGGGAAAAACCGGGGAGCTGTTTTTT.

This clone was counted a few times. The chain joins TRBV14 to TRBJ2-3, with D uncertain. This CDR3 contains 13 residues. V was trimmed by 2 bases and J by 0 bases, leaving 3 bases between them. CDR1 and CDR2 (germline): SGHDN, FVKESK. The CDR3: CASSQLSTDTQYF. DNA of the CDR3: TGTGCCAGCAGCCAACTCAGCACAGATACGCAGTATTTT.

This chain connects TRBV10-3 to TRBJ2-6; TRBD1 matches 7 bases. Germline lookup yields CDR1 ENHRY and CDR2 SYGVKD. V dropped 4 bases and J dropped 2; count of bases not matched to a gene: 5. The CDR3 runs to 16 residues. The CDR3 loop is CAISGTGGAGANVLTF. The CDR3 DNA reads as TGTGCCATCAGTGGGACAGGTGGAGCTGGGGCCAACGTCCTGACTTTC.

This clone was recorded a few times. The J gene is TRBJ2-7, the V gene TRBV9, with 7 bases lining up with TRBD1. The J segment lost 0 bases and the V segment lost 4 bases, leaving 4 bases of the junction unmatched. The CDR3 is made up of 14 amino acids. The V gene's germline CDR1 is SGDLS and CDR2 YYNGEE. The CDR3 here is CASSPGTVSYEQYF. In DNA form, the CDR3 reads TGTGCCAGCAGCCCTGGGACAGTCTCCTACGAGCAGTACTTC.

There are a few counts of this clone. The chain employs TRBV6-6 and TRBJ1-2, with D uncertain. The V and J ends lost 2 bases and 7 bases respectively, with 14 bases between them. Germline V gives CDR1 MNHNY, CDR2 SVGAGI (reference sequence). The CDR3 is 14 amino acids. The CDR3 region has the DNA TGTGCCAGCAGTTACACATCGGGGTACAGTGGCTACACCTTC. As protein: CASSYTSGYSGYTF.

This clone was seen more than once but under ten times. The J gene is TRBJ2-1, the V gene TRBV19, with D possibly matching TRBD2 (7 bases). Trimming cost V 3 bases and J 6 bases, with 12 bases left between them. The CDR3 sequence is 14 residues long. Germline lookup yields CDR1 LNHDA and CDR2 SQIVND (reference sequence). The CDR3 protein is CASSIWGGRNEQFF. CDR3 in DNA: TGTGCCAGTAGTATTTGGGGGGGCCGCAATGAGCAGTTCTTC.

J is TRBJ2-7 and V is TRBV10-2; no clear D. CDR1 and CDR2 from the germline V gene are WSHSY and SAAADI. This CDR3 spans 12 amino acids. V lost 0 bases to trimming and J lost 9 bases, with 9 bases between them. The CDR3 bases are TGCGCCAGCAGTGAGTCGGTTCACGGGCAGTACTTC. Protein sequence: CASSESVHGQYF.

The rearrangement uses TRBV11-3 and TRBJ2-3, with D unresolved. This CDR3 has 12 residues. Germline V lookup: CDR1 SGHNT, CDR2 YENEEA. V was clipped by 5 bases and J by 6 bases, with 9 bases between them. CDR3 in DNA: TGTGCCAGCAGCACCACTCGGGATACGCAGTATTTT. Translation gives CASSTTRDTQYF.

This clone occurred a few times. J is TRBJ1-2 and V is TRBV6-6; 8 bases align to TRBD1. The germline gives CDR1 MNHNY, CDR2 SVGAGI (reference sequence). The V gene end was trimmed by 6 bases and the J gene end by 8 bases; junction bases not matched to a gene: 11. The CDR3 contains 14 residues. For the CDR3, the DNA is TGTGCCAGCAGCTCTTCGGACAGGGCGAGAGGCTACACCTTC. Its protein product is CASSSSDRARGYTF.

The chain couples TRBV9 to TRBJ1-3; D call uncertain. The CDR3 has 14 residues. V lost 4 bases, J lost 2 bases, and 10 bases lay in between. Germline values: CDR1 SGDLS, CDR2 YYNGEE. In DNA, the CDR3 is TGTGCCAGCAGCAGCTCCGCGGCTGGAAACACCATATATTTT. Its protein product is CASSSSAAGNTIYF.

This clone was observed a few times. The gene calls are TRBV19 and TRBJ2-6, with 9 bases aligning to TRBD1. The length of the CDR3 is 16 residues. V shed 7 bases, J shed 0 bases, and the junction held 4 bases outside the gene matches. Germline V gene data show CDR1 as LNHDA and CDR2 as SQIVND (reference sequence). CDR3 DNA sequence: TGTGCCAGTACCGGGACAGGGAGCTCTGGGGCCAACGTCCTGACTTTC. Its translation: CASTGTGSSGANVLTF.

The sample holds a few counts of this clone. This rearrangement joins TRBV10-1 to TRBJ2-2; 10 bases line up with TRBD2. The CDR3 is made up of 16 amino acids. After removal of 4 bases from V and 4 bases from J, the junction contained 6 bases not matched to a gene. Looked up from germline, CDR1 is WNHNN and CDR2 is SYGVQD (reference sequence). CDR3 nucleotide sequence: TGCGCCAGCAGTGTCACAGCGGGGGGGCCCACCGGGGAGCTGTTTTTT. Protein sequence: CASSVTAGGPTGELFF.

The rearrangement uses TRBV2 and TRBJ2-1, with 14 bases aligning to TRBD2. V trimming: 3 bases; J trimming: 7 bases; junction bases outside the gene matches: 5. The germline CDR1 and CDR2 sequences are SNHLY and FYNNEI. The CDR3 sequence is 16 residues long. The CDR3 spells CASSEEGLAGVNEQFF. DNA for the CDR3: TGTGCCAGCAGTGAGGAGGGACTAGCGGGAGTTAATGAGCAGTTCTTC.

The chain uses TRBV7-9 and TRBJ1-1; D gene ambiguous. Trimming shortened V by 2 bases and J by 1 base, and 8 bases separated the two germline ends. The CDR3 runs to 14 residues. The germline CDR1 and CDR2 sequences are SEHNR and FQNEAQ (reference sequence). The CDR3 nucleotides read TGTGCCAGCAGCTTAAGCACGGGGAACACTGAAGCTTTCTTT. Translated, it gives CASSLSTGNTEAFF. The full variable domain, in which reference TRBV7-9 and TRBJ1-1 provide the parts outside the CDR3, is DTGVSQNPRHKITKRGQNVTFRCDPISEHNRLYWYRQTLGQGPEFLTYFQNEAQLEKSRLLSDRFSAERPKGSFSTLEIQRTEQGDSAMYLCASSLSTGNTEAFFGQGTRLTVV.

V usage is TRBV7-2 and J usage is TRBJ1-5; no firm D call. CDR1 is SGHTA, CDR2 FQGNSA, per germline. The CDR3 runs to 12 residues. Between the trimmed V and J ends, which lost 5 bases and 9 bases, there was a span of 11 bases. The CDR3 region is CASSEPGGPQHF. The CDR3 DNA is TGTGCCAGCAGCGAACCCGGAGGGCCCCAGCATTTT.